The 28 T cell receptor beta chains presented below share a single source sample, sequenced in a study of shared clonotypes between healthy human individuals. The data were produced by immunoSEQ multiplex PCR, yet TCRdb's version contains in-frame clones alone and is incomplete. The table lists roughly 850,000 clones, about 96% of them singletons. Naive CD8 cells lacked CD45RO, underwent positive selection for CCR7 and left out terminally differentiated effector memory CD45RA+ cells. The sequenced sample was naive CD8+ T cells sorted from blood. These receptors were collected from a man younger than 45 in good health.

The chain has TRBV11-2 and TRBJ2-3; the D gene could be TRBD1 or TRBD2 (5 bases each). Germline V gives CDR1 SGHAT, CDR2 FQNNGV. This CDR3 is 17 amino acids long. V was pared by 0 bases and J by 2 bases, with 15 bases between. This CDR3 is CASSLESGLAPTDTQYF. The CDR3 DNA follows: TGTGCCAGCAGCTTAGAATCAGGGCTAGCTCCCACAGATACGCAGTATTTT.

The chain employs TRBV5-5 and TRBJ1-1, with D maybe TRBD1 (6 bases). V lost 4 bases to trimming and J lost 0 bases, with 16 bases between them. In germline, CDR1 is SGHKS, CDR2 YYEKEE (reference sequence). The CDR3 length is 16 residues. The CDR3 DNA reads TGTGCCAGCAGCGTCCCGGGACAACTAATGAACACTGAAGCTTTCTTT. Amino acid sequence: CASSVPGQLMNTEAFF.

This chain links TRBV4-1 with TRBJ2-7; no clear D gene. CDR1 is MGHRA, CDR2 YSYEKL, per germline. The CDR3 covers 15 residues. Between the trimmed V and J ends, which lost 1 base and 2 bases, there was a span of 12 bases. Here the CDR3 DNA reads TGCGCCAGCAGCCAAGGCCCCAGCCCCACCTACGAGCAGTACTTC. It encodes CASSQGPSPTYEQYF.

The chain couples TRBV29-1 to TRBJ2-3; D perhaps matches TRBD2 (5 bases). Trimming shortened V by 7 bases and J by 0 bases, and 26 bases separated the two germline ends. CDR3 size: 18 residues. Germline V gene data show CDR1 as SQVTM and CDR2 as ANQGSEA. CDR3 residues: CSANPLVVSSWSTDTQYF. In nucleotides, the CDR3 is TGCAGCGCTAATCCACTAGTTGTCAGCTCGTGGAGCACAGATACGCAGTATTTT.

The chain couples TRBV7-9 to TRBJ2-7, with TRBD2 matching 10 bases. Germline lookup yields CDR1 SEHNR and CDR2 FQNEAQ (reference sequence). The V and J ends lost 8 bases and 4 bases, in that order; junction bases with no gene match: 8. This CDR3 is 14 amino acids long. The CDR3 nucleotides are TGTGCCAGCGGGGAGGCTAGCGGGGGATACGAGCAGTACTTC. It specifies CASGEASGGYEQYF.

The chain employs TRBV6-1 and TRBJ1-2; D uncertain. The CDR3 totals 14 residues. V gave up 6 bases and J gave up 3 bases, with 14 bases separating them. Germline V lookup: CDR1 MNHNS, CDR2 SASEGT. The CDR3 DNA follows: TGTGCCAGCAGCGACACGGGAACACACTATGGCTACACCTTC. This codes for CASSDTGTHYGYTF.

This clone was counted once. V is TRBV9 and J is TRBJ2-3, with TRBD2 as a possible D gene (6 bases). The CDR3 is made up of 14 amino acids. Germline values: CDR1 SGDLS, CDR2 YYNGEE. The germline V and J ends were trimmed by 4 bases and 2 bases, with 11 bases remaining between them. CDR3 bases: TGTGCCAGCAGCCGGGACTCCCTCACAGATACGCAGTATTTT. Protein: CASSRDSLTDTQYF. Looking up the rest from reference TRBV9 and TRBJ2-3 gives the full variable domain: DSGVTQTPKHLITATGQRVTLRCSPRSGDLSVYWYQQSLDQGLQFLIQYYNGEERAKGNILERFSAQQFPDLHSELNLSSLELGDSALYFCASSRDSLTDTQYFGPGTRLTVL.

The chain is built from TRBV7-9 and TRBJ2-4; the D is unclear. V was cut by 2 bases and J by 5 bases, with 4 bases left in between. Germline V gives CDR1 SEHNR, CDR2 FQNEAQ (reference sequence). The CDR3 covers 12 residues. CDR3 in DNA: TGTGCCAGCAGCTTATCGGAAAACATTCAGTACTTC. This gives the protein CASSLSENIQYF.

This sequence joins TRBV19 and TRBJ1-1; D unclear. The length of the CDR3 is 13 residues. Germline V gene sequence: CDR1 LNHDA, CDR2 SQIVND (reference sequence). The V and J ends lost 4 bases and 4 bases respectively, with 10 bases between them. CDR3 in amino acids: CASSRGGTTEAFF. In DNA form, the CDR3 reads TGTGCCAGTAGTAGAGGCGGAACCACTGAAGCTTTCTTT.

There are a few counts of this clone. The DNA for the CDR3 is TGCGCCAGCAGCCAAGGAGGGACGGGAGGGTATGGCTACACCTTC. This encodes CASSQGGTGGYGYTF. The rearrangement links TRBV4-1 to TRBJ1-2; D is perhaps TRBD1 (5 bases). Germline CDR1 reads MGHRA; CDR2 reads YSYEKL. V was pared by 1 base and J by 5 bases, with 14 bases between. The CDR3 spans 15 residues.

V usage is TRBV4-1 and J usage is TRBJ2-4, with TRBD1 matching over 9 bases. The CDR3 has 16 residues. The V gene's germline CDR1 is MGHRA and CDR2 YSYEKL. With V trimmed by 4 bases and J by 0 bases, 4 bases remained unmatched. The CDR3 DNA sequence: TGCGCCAGCAGCCCGGGACAGGGCCTAGCCAAAAACATTCAGTACTTC. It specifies CASSPGQGLAKNIQYF.

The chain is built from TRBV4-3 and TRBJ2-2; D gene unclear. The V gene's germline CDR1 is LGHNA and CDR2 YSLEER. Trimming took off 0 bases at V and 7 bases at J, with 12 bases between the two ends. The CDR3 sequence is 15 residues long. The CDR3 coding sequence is TGCGCCAGCAGCCAAGAATTGGGATTTTACGGGGAGCTGTTTTTT. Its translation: CASSQELGFYGELFF.

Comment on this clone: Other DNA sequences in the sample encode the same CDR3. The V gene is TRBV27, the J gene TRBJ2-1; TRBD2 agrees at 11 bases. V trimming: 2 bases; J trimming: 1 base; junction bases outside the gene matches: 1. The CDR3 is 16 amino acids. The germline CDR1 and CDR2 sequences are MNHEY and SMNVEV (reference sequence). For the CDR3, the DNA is TGTGCCAGCAGTTTAGGACTAGCGGGTTCCTACAATGAGCAGTTCTTC. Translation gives CASSLGLAGSYNEQFF.

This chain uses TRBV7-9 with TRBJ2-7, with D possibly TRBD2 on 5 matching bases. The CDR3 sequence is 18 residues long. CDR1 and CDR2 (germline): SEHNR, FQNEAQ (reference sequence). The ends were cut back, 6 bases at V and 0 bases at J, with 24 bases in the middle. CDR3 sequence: CASSATTGMVPFSYEQYF. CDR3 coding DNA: TGTGCCAGCAGTGCTACGACCGGGATGGTCCCTTTCTCCTACGAGCAGTACTTC.

The CDR3 sequence is CASSLTGRNTEAFF. The CDR3 DNA sequence: TGTGCCAGCAGTTTGACAGGGAGGAACACTGAAGCTTTCTTT. This chain links TRBV27 with TRBJ1-1; the match to TRBD1 covers 7 bases. The CDR3 spans 14 residues. In germline, CDR1 is MNHEY, CDR2 SMNVEV (reference sequence). J lost 1 base, V lost 3 bases, and 2 bases had no gene match.

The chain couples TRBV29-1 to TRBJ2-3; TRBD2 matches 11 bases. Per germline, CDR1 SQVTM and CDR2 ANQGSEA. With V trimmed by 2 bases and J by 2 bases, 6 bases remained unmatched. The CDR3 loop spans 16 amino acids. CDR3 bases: TGCAGCGTTGAACAGACTAGCGGGACCGCCACAGATACGCAGTATTTT. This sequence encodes CSVEQTSGTATDTQYF.

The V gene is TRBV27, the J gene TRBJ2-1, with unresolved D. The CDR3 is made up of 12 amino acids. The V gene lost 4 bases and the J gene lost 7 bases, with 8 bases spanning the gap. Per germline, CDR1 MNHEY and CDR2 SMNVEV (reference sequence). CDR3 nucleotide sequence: TGTGCCAGCAGTTCACCCACAAATGAGCAGTTCTTC. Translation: CASSSPTNEQFF.

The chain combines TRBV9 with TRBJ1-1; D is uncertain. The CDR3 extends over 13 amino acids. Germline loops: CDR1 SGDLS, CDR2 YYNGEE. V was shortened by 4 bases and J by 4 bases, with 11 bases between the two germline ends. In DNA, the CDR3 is TGTGCCAGCAGCCCGTGGGAGGGCACTGAAGCTTTCTTT. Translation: CASSPWEGTEAFF.

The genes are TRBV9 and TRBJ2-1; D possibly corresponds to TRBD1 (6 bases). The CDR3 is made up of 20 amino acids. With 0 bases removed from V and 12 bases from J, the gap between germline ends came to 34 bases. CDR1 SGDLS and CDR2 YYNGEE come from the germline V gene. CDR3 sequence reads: CASSVDPGLTGTPWGHGQFF. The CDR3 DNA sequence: TGTGCCAGCAGCGTAGATCCGGGGCTAACGGGGACACCGTGGGGGCATGGGCAGTTCTTC. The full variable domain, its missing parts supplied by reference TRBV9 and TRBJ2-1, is DSGVTQTPKHLITATGQRVTLRCSPRSGDLSVYWYQQSLDQGLQFLIQYYNGEERAKGNILERFSAQQFPDLHSELNLSSLELGDSALYFCASSVDPGLTGTPWGHGQFFGPGTRLTVL.

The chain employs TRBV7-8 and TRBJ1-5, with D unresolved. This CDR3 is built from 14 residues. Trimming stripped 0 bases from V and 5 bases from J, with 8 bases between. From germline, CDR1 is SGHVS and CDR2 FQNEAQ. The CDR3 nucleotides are TGTGCCAGCAGCTTAGCCGTGGGGTATCAGCCCCAGCATTTT. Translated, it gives CASSLAVGYQPQHF. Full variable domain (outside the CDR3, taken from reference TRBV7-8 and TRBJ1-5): GAGVSQSPRYKVAKRGQDVALRCDPISGHVSLFWYQQALGQGPEFLTYFQNEAQLDKSGLPSDRFFAERPEGSVSTLKIQRTQQEDSAVYLCASSLAVGYQPQHFGDGTRLSIL.

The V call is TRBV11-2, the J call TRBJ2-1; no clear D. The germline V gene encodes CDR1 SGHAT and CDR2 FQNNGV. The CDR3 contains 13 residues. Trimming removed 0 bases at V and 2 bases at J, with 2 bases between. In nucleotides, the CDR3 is TGTGCCAGCAGCTTAGAGGCCTACAATGAGCAGTTCTTC. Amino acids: CASSLEAYNEQFF.

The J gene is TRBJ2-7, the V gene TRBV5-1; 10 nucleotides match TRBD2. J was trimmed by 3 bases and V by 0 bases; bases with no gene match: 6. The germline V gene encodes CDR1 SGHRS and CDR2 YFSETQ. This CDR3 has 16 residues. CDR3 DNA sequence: TGCGCCAGCAGCTTGGGTCTAGCGGGAGTTTTCTACGAGCAGTACTTC. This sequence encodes CASSLGLAGVFYEQYF.

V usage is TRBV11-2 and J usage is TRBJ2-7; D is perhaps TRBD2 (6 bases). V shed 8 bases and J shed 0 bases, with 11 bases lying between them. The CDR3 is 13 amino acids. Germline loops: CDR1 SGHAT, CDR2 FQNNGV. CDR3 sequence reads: CASGGTFSYEQYF. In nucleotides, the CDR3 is TGTGCCAGCGGGGGGACCTTCTCCTACGAGCAGTACTTC.

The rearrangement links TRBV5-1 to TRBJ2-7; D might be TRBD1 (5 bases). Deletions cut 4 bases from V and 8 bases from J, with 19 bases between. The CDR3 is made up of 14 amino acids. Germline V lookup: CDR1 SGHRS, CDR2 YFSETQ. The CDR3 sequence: CASSLPDNPTQQYF. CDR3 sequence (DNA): TGCGCCAGCAGCCTGCCGGACAACCCTACGCAGCAGTACTTC.

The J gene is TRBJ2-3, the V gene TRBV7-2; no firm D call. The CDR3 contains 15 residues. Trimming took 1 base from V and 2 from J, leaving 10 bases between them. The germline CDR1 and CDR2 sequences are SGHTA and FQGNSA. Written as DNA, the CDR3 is TGTGCCAGCAGCTTAGAATTGCGCGTCACAGATACGCAGTATTTT. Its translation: CASSLELRVTDTQYF.

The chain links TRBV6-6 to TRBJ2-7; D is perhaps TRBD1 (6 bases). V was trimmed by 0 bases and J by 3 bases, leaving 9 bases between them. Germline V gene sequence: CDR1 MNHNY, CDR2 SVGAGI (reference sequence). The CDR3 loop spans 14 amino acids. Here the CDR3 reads CASSYSETGYEQYF. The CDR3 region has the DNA TGTGCCAGCAGTTACTCCGAGACAGGCTACGAGCAGTACTTC.

The CDR3 is CASRTSGNTIYF. DNA for the CDR3: TGTGCCAGCCGCACCTCTGGAAACACCATATATTTT. The V call is TRBV28, the J call TRBJ1-3; D is unresolved. The germline V and J ends were trimmed by 8 bases and 0 bases, with 5 bases remaining between them. In germline, CDR1 is MDHEN, CDR2 SYDVKM. This CDR3 spans 12 amino acids.

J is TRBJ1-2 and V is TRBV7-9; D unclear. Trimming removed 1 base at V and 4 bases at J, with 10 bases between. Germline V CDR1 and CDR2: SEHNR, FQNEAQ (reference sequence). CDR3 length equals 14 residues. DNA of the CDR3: TGTGCCAGCAGCTTAGTCGGTCAGGTCTATGGCTACACCTTC. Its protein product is CASSLVGQVYGYTF. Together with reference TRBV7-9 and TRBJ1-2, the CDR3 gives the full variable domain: DTGVSQNPRHKITKRGQNVTFRCDPISEHNRLYWYRQTLGQGPEFLTYFQNEAQLEKSRLLSDRFSAERPKGSFSTLEIQRTEQGDSAMYLCASSLVGQVYGYTFGSGTRLTVV.